Below, 20 T cell receptor beta chains from the same sample are listed, as sequenced in a study of CD8 T cells in Susac syndrome. A quantity of about 0.5 to 1 ug RNA underwent reverse transcription using random hexamers. TCRdb recomputed calls from the immunoSEQ multiplex PCR reads with MiXCR, one row per CDR3 protein. The repertoire holds about 130,000 distinct CDR3 sequences, around 94% seen once, with approximately 0.2% in the top ten. The sample was CD8+ T cells from PBMCs. All receptors come from a human donor with Susac syndrome.

This chain joins TRBV27 and TRBJ1-2; D unclear. Trimming removed 0 bases from V and 1 base from J, with 6 bases in between. From germline, CDR1 is MNHEY and CDR2 SMNVEV (reference sequence). The CDR3 spans 14 residues. CDR3: CASSLSRSNYGYTF. CDR3 DNA: TGTGCCAGCAGTTTATCGCGCAGTAACTATGGCTACACCTTC.

The J gene is TRBJ2-7, the V gene TRBV19, with 9 bases that match TRBD2. CDR3 length: 16 amino acids. V gave up 4 bases and J gave up 4 bases; unmatched junction bases: 11. The V gene's germline CDR1 is LNHDA and CDR2 SQIVND (reference sequence). Written as DNA, the CDR3 is TGTGCCAGTAGTACCAACGATCGCGGGAGGGCATACGAGCAGTACTTC. It is translated as CASSTNDRGRAYEQYF.

CDR3 residues: CSAPTGLSEKLFF. The CDR3, as DNA: TGCAGTGCTCCGACAGGGTTGAGTGAAAAACTGTTTTTT. This chain connects TRBV20-1 to TRBJ1-4; the match to TRBD1 covers 7 bases. The CDR3 loop spans 13 amino acids. Germline CDR1 is DFQATT and CDR2 is SNEGSKA (reference sequence). The ends lost 5 bases at V and 7 bases at J; junction bases unmatched: 7.

The chain employs TRBV12-3 or TRBV12-4 and TRBJ2-5, with TRBD2 as a possible D gene (5 bases). The V gene lost 10 bases and the J gene lost 4 bases, with 13 bases spanning the gap. There are 12 residues in the CDR3. The CDR3 coding sequence is TGTGCCACCTCGGGGAGACGAGAGACCCAGTACTTC. This gives the protein CATSGRRETQYF.

The J gene is TRBJ1-3, the V gene TRBV7-9; TRBD1 agrees at 7 bases. The germline CDR1 and CDR2 sequences are SEHNR and FQNEAQ (reference sequence). This CDR3 region has 16 residues. Trimming took 2 bases from V and 7 from J; bases not matched to a gene: 11. DNA for the CDR3: TGTGCCAGCAGCTTACCCCCCCAGGGGGTGACGAACACCATATATTTT. Its protein product is CASSLPPQGVTNTIYF.

This rearrangement joins TRBV29-1 to TRBJ2-2, with TRBD2 matching over 14 bases. Germline loops: CDR1 SQVTM, CDR2 ANQGSEA. This CDR3 contains 23 residues. V lost 1 base to trimming and J lost 0 bases; unmatched junction nucleotides: 19. CDR3 sequence: CSVEATRTSGGLVPTTNTGELFF. The DNA for the CDR3 is TGCAGCGTTGAAGCCACCCGGACTAGCGGGGGGCTAGTACCGACAACGAACACCGGGGAGCTGTTTTTT.

This chain uses TRBV14 with TRBJ2-5, with D possibly TRBD2 on 5 matching bases. Deletions cut 1 base from V and 0 bases from J, with 9 bases between. Germline assignment: CDR1 SGHDN and CDR2 FVKESK. CDR3 length: 15 residues. CDR3 region: CASSQGGSYQETQYF. The CDR3 DNA follows: TGTGCCAGCAGCCAAGGAGGGAGCTACCAAGAGACCCAGTACTTC.

The V gene is TRBV30, the J gene TRBJ1-1, with TRBD1 identical over 12 bases. The CDR3 sequence is 16 residues long. V shed 0 bases, J shed 6 bases, and the junction held 8 bases outside the gene matches. From germline, CDR1 is GTSNPN and CDR2 SVGIG (reference sequence). CDR3 loop: CAWSVSPGQGAAEAFF. Here the CDR3 DNA reads TGTGCCTGGAGTGTATCCCCGGGACAGGGGGCGGCTGAAGCTTTCTTT.

This clonotype was detected once. CDR3 loop: CASSQEGAANEKLFF. Written as DNA, the CDR3 is TGCGCCAGCAGCCAAGAGGGGGCGGCTAATGAAAAACTGTTTTTT. The chain has TRBV4-1 and TRBJ1-4, with a weak D call TRBD1 (6 bases). CDR1 MGHRA and CDR2 YSYEKL come from the germline V gene. With 0 bases removed from V and 3 bases from J, the gap between germline ends came to 8 bases. The CDR3 runs 15 residues.

The V call is TRBV6-1, the J call TRBJ1-2; perhaps TRBD1 as D (5 bases). Trimming shortened V by 3 bases and J by 0 bases, and 14 bases separated the two germline ends. Per germline, CDR1 MNHNS and CDR2 SASEGT. The CDR3 covers 16 residues. CDR3 residues: CASSDEPRGTNYGYTF. CDR3 DNA: TGTGCCAGCAGTGACGAACCCCGGGGGACTAACTATGGCTACACCTTC.

This chain uses TRBV9 with TRBJ2-2; D remains unclear. V was shortened by 3 bases and J by 7 bases, with 4 bases between the two germline ends. From germline, CDR1 is SGDLS and CDR2 YYNGEE. The CDR3 spans 11 residues. The CDR3 is CASSGRGELFF. The CDR3 nucleotides read TGTGCCAGCAGCGGCCGCGGGGAGCTGTTTTTT.

This clonotype was detected only once. The rearrangement joins TRBV20-1 to TRBJ2-2; D is undetermined. The germline gives CDR1 DFQATT, CDR2 SNEGSKA (reference sequence). V was clipped by 7 bases and J by 4 bases, with 13 bases between them. The CDR3 runs to 13 residues. CDR3 nucleotide sequence: TGCAGTGGAAGCTGGGATATCACCGGGGAGCTGTTTTTT. This codes for CSGSWDITGELFF.

J is TRBJ2-2 and V is TRBV12-5; 11 nucleotides match TRBD1. Germline V gene lookup returns CDR1 LGHNT and CDR2 FRNRAP. V trimming: 2 bases; J trimming: 4 bases; junction bases outside the gene matches: 3. This CDR3 region has 16 residues. CDR3 bases: TGTGCTAGTGGTTTGAGGGGACAGGGGGGCACCGGGGAGCTGTTTTTT. It specifies CASGLRGQGGTGELFF.

The rearrangement links TRBV28 to TRBJ2-7; 10 positions agree with TRBD1. The V gene end was trimmed by 8 bases and the J gene end by 4 bases; junction bases not matched to a gene: 11. CDR1 and CDR2 (germline): MDHEN, SYDVKM. This CDR3 spans 15 amino acids. The CDR3, as DNA: TGTGCCAGCCGCGACCCGGGACAGGGGACGTACGAGCAGTACTTC. This sequence encodes CASRDPGQGTYEQYF.

The chain has TRBV12-3 or TRBV12-4 and TRBJ2-7; weak D call: TRBD2 (6 bases). The CDR3 spans 11 residues. Trimming pared 5 bases from V and 6 bases from J, leaving 8 bases between. For the CDR3, the DNA is TGTGCCAGCAGTACTAGCCCCGAGCAGTACTTC. Encoded protein: CASSTSPEQYF.

This chain links TRBV4-1 with TRBJ1-1; TRBD1 matches 8 bases. CDR3 size: 15 residues. V shed 4 bases and J 4 bases; nucleotides not matched to a gene: 8. Germline assignment: CDR1 MGHRA and CDR2 YSYEKL. The CDR3 loop is CASSPTGVGATEAFF. The CDR3 nucleotides are TGCGCCAGCAGCCCGACAGGGGTGGGTGCCACTGAAGCTTTCTTT.

As DNA, the CDR3 is TGCGCCAGCAGCTTATCCAGGGGGCTGAACACTGAAGCTTTCTTT. Its translation is CASSLSRGLNTEAFF. The gene calls are TRBV5-1 and TRBJ1-1; the match to TRBD1 covers 8 bases. The germline gives CDR1 SGHRS, CDR2 YFSETQ. The CDR3 consists of 15 residues. The V gene end was trimmed by 2 bases and the J gene end by 0 bases; junction bases not matched to a gene: 3.

This chain links TRBV12-3 or TRBV12-4 with TRBJ2-1, with D perhaps matching TRBD1 (5 bases). The CDR3 has 15 residues. V gave up 2 bases and J gave up 3 bases, with 11 bases separating them. CDR3 DNA: TGTGCCAGCAGTTTATCGACAGTAGGCTACAATGAGCAGTTCTTC. Protein sequence: CASSLSTVGYNEQFF.

The chain links TRBV5-6 to TRBJ1-1, with 11 positions matching TRBD1. CDR1 SGHDT and CDR2 YYEEEE come from the germline V gene. V dropped 7 bases and J dropped 4; count of bases not matched to a gene: 6. This CDR3 has 14 residues. CDR3 in amino acids: CASGQGAGGTEAFF. The CDR3 coding sequence is TGTGCCAGCGGACAGGGGGCAGGCGGCACTGAAGCTTTCTTT.

This rearrangement joins TRBV28 to TRBJ2-6; D remains ambiguous. Trimming shortened V by 3 bases and J by 1 base, and 16 bases separated the two germline ends. Germline values: CDR1 MDHEN, CDR2 SYDVKM. This CDR3 is 18 amino acids long. The CDR3 coding sequence is TGTGCCAGCAGTTTCTCCGTTTCTGGGCCTTCTGGGGCCAACGTCCTGACTTTC. This codes for CASSFSVSGPSGANVLTF.